This note documents a single T cell receptor beta chain sequence. Its antigen remains unidentified. The sample originates from a study of Ad26.COV2.S vaccination and SARS-CoV-2 variants. General study findings and limits: Vaccinated individuals (as opposed to placebo recipients) had higher spike-specific TCR breadth.

Clones were sequenced by immunoSEQ multiplex PCR, and TCRdb holds only the in-frame ones, with some missing. This sample has approximately 300,000 clones; around four fifths occur once, and the top ten carry approximately 2%. Indicated treatment: 19 received Ad26.COV2.S at low or high dose, single or two shots; five or six received placebo; per-sample allocation not given. Sample collection was performed on day 63 after the first vaccine or placebo injection. The TCR comes from a person aged 18-65 years who received the Ad26.COV2.S COVID-19 vaccine or a placebo. Sequenced material: peripheral blood, taken in a trial of Ad26.COV2.S vaccine versus placebo.

The CDR3 sequence: CASSQVSSNQPQHF. CDR3 in DNA: TGTGCCAGCAGCCAAGTAAGTAGCAATCAGCCCCAGCATTTT. The V gene is TRBV4-2, the J gene TRBJ1-5; D ambiguous. This CDR3 comprises 14 residues. CDR1 and CDR2 from the germline V gene are LGHNA and YNFKEQ. V gave up 1 base and J gave up 0 bases, with 4 bases separating them.